The T cell receptor (beta chain) described here comes from a study of blood T cell repertoires in COVID-19 (dated by TCRdb to the early 2020s). Concerning the study at large: Samples from collaborators originated in the United States, Italy and Spain and spanned both the acute and convalescent phases of COVID-19. The material from the prospective study consisted of cDNA or gDNA derived from T cells, B-cell-depleted T cells, or PBMCs. Subjects who had been exposed to COVID-19, were actively infected with it, or had recovered from it provided the deeply sampled blood TCRbeta repertoires that made up the dataset. The repertoires were made available in a free public database intended to serve as a resource for research on the immune response to SARS-CoV-2. Samples were obtained from the ongoing ImmuneRACE study (first 160 participants) and from roughly 1,300 subjects provided by 6 global collaborators. The sample metadata nearly always contained a de-identified subject ID, COVID-19 status, age in years and sex. Where available, HLA class I and class II types were obtained from metadata supplied by the sample provider rather than from assay-based typing. The study at large found these results: The quantity of clinical and demographic metadata differed by source and by participant and was supplied without curation.

As concerns this clone: What antigen it recognizes has not been identified. No qualities accompany the bases; no much larger clone lies one base away.

Enrolling through a virtual design, the prospective study's participants ranged in age from roughly 18 to 95 years and lived across approximately 25 United States geographic areas. To assign participants to cohorts, the prospective study relied on clinical history that participants themselves reported in a screening survey and a study questionnaire. Exposed participants had been in contact, within 2 weeks of entering the study, with a person who had a PCR-confirmed or clinician-diagnosed case of COVID-19. In the prospective study, mobile phlebotomists collected whole blood, serum and a nasopharyngeal or oropharyngeal swab from each participant. Additional blood draws and questionnaires over an approximately two-month period could optionally be provided by prospective study participants. Before DNA extraction, prospective study blood samples were shipped either frozen or at room temperature. TCRbeta CDR3 regions were amplified from genomic DNA by means of the immunoSEQ Assay, a bias-controlled multiplex PCR. The authors' analysis ran thus. Within the assay, amplification of reference gene primers was used to estimate how many nucleated cells each sample contained. To quantify the absolute abundance of each unique TCRbeta CDR3 rearrangement, sequence reads were collapsed and filtered. Productive Simpson clonality was computed per sample as the square root of Simpson's diversity index over productive rearrangements. TCRdb took this table from immuneACCESS and kept in-frame rearrangements with V and J called. Such tables lack part of the clones; where checked against another copy, unresolved V genes explain under half of the gap, and the rest is unexplained. That table supplies the V and J calls and clone size; D and trimming were determined from the DNA. The sample table lists 200,000 to 250,000 clones, over 80% of them with a count of one. In total, the top ten clones hold 0.85% to 0.95% of the sample.

The CDR3 measures 14 amino acids from cysteine to phenylalanine. Only the CDR3 portion is preserved as DNA: 42 bases, with reading frame beginning at the first base. V and J are truncated by 6 bases and 3 bases respectively, leaving an intervening sequence of 15 bases. The germline V gene yields SGHRS for CDR1 and YFSETQ for CDR2. The sequenced sample was PBMCs or T cells enriched from blood (not recorded which). This receptor was identified in a man between 45 and 60 years old who had been exposed to COVID-19. The chain joins TRBV5-1 to TRBJ2-5, and possibly TRBD2, on 6 matching bases. For the CDR3, the sequence is CASTVGPGEETQYF. In nucleotides, the sequence is TGCGCCAGCACCGTGGGACCGGGGGAAGAGACCCAGTACTTC. The entire variable domain, with the stretches around the CDR3 drawn from the reference TRBV5-1 and TRBJ2-5 proteins, is KAGVTQTPRYLIKTRGQQVTLSCSPISGHRSVSWYQQTPGQGLQFLFEYFSETQRNKGNFPGRFSGRQFSNSRSEMNVSTLELGDSALYLCASTVGPGEETQYFGPGTRLLVL.